This paragraph covers one TCR beta chain sequence. Its antigen is as yet unknown. The study used a library that attached unique molecular identifiers to individual cDNA molecules. TCRdb processed the RACE reads anew with MiXCR; each CDR3 protein has one entry. The profile covers some 65,000 distinct CDR3 sequences, with 5.5% to 7.5% appearing a single time and 3% to 4% taken by the ten largest. Time point described: healthy volunteer bleed at 6 weeks. From whole blood left unfractionated, total RNA was extracted. The data belong to a study of human T cells and chemical hapten exposure. Study-level results: Once DPC sensitization occurred, TCRs above 1 in 1000 frequency showed no change.

The germline gives CDR1 MNHEY, CDR2 SMNVEV (reference sequence). The CDR3 is 13 residues long. Trimming shortened V by 5 bases and J by 4 bases, and 10 bases separated the two germline ends. Sequencing was carried out using whole blood. The clonotype was recovered from a female donor in good health. Some clones in this sample may be carry-over from other donors' samples. This chain links TRBV27 with TRBJ2-3; a weak D match, TRBD1 (6 bases). The CDR3 sequence: CASSLRGPDTQYF. CDR3 bases: TGTGCCAGCAGTCTCAGGGGTCCAGATACGCAGTATTTT.